This TCR beta chain was sequenced for a study of cytomegalovirus exposure and HLA in healthy donors. Germline trimming cut 0 bases from V and 7 bases from J; bases unmatched to any gene: 15. The length of the CDR3 is 17 residues. Germline CDR1 and CDR2: GTSNPN and SVGIG (reference sequence). This PCR relied on a set of 60 Vbeta primers and 13 Jbeta primers. The assay was immunoSEQ multiplex PCR, and TCRdb's table has in-frame clones only and misses some. This table holds about 120,000 clones, approximately 70% found once. This sequence joins TRBV30 and TRBJ1-2; the match to TRBD1 covers 9 bases. Material for sequencing was PBMCs. The sequence was collected from a man between 18 and 35 years old in good health and CMV-seronegative. Here the CDR3 reads CAWSVLLGSGQGGGYTF. CDR3 DNA sequence: TGTGCCTGGAGTGTCCTTCTAGGCTCGGGACAGGGAGGTGGCTACACCTTC.